The 21 T cell receptor beta chains below come from one sample, sequenced in a study of identical twins. TCRdb redid the calling of the 5' RACE reads with MiXCR, one entry per CDR3 protein. The sample shows approximately 700,000 distinct CDR3 sequences, about 20% of them seen only once. This sample was also put to use in a study of T cells expressing NK-cell markers.

The source material was PBMCs. The source of these receptors is a woman under 30 in good health.

Concerning this clonotype: The germline gene is not matched at one end of the junction; a read error may be the cause. J is TRBJ2-7 and V is TRBV20-1; D is unresolved. This CDR3 spans 13 amino acids. Germline lookup yields CDR1 DFQATT and CDR2 SNEGSKA (reference sequence). The CDR3 loop reads CSARDHPPYEQYF. Here the CDR3 DNA reads TGCAGTGCTCGAGACCACCCGCCCTACGAGCAGTACTTC.

This clonotype was seen a few times. J is TRBJ2-7 and V is TRBV15; tentatively, D is TRBD2 (7 bases). The CDR3 spans 12 residues. V lost 8 bases to trimming and J lost 6 bases, with 14 bases between them. The V gene's germline CDR1 is LNHNV and CDR2 YYDKDF (reference sequence). CDR3 sequence: CATSAGEGEQYF. The CDR3 region has the DNA TGTGCCACCTCTGCAGGGGAGGGCGAGCAGTACTTC.

This clonotype turned up a few times. The rearrangement links TRBV11-1 to TRBJ2-1; D is uncertain. Germline V lookup: CDR1 SGHAT, CDR2 FQDESV (reference sequence). Trimming removed 4 bases from V and 2 bases from J, with 21 bases in between. The CDR3 length is 18 residues. CDR3 nucleotides: TGTGCCAGCAGCTCATCCCGCGACCCTGGATTAACCTACAATGAGCAGTTCTTC. Protein product: CASSSSRDPGLTYNEQFF.

This clonotype was recorded once. The V and J genes are TRBV7-2 and TRBJ1-4; D remains unclear. The germline gives CDR1 SGHTA, CDR2 FQGNSA. Trimming shortened V by 4 bases and J by 9 bases, and 15 bases separated the two germline ends. This CDR3 has 14 amino acids. CDR3 nucleotide sequence: TGTGCCAGCAGCTACCGGGTCCAGACGCAAAAACTGTTTTTT. It codes for CASSYRVQTQKLFF.

Only a few counts were recorded for this clonotype. The chain joins TRBV5-1 to TRBJ2-5; D is unresolved. The germline V gene has CDR1 SGHRS and CDR2 YFSETQ. CDR3 size: 16 residues. Trimming removed 0 bases from V and 1 base from J, with 13 bases in between. Written as DNA, the CDR3 is TGCGCCAGCAGCTTGGGGGCAGCCTCGTTCCAAGAGACCCAGTACTTC. Translated: CASSLGAASFQETQYF. The full variable domain, in which reference TRBV5-1 and TRBJ2-5 provide the parts outside the CDR3, is KAGVTQTPRYLIKTRGQQVTLSCSPISGHRSVSWYQQTPGQGLQFLFEYFSETQRNKGNFPGRFSGRQFSNSRSEMNVSTLELGDSALYLCASSLGAASFQETQYFGPGTRLLVL.

V usage is TRBV9 and J usage is TRBJ1-3, with 10 bases that match TRBD1. CDR3 size: 15 residues. The J segment lost 4 bases and the V segment lost 3 bases, leaving 4 bases of the junction unmatched. Germline V gene lookup returns CDR1 SGDLS and CDR2 YYNGEE. CDR3 sequence (DNA): TGTGCCAGCAGCGGACTGGGACAGGGGGGAAACACCATATATTTT. Translation: CASSGLGQGGNTIYF.

The chain combines TRBV6-5 with TRBJ2-7; TRBD1 matches 7 bases. This CDR3 has 15 residues. The V segment lost 2 bases and the J segment 6 bases; nucleotides outside the gene matches: 10. Germline assignment: CDR1 MNHEY and CDR2 SVGAGI. CDR3 nucleotides: TGTGCCAGCAGTTACAGAGCGGCAGGGGGAAGCGAGCAGTACTTC. This encodes CASSYRAAGGSEQYF.

CDR3 in amino acids: CSASPLGQALEPQHF. DNA for the CDR3: TGCAGTGCTAGTCCCCTGGGCCAGGCGCTGGAGCCCCAGCATTTT. J is TRBJ1-5 and V is TRBV20-1; D uncertain. The CDR3 has 15 amino acids. Trimming pared 3 bases from V and 8 bases from J, leaving 20 bases between. Looked up from germline, CDR1 is DFQATT and CDR2 is SNEGSKA (reference sequence).

This chain connects TRBV27 to TRBJ1-2; D not certain. The ends were cut back, 6 bases at V and 0 bases at J, with 14 bases in the middle. Germline V CDR1 and CDR2: MNHEY, SMNVEV (reference sequence). The CDR3 is 15 residues long. The CDR3 bases are TGTGCCAGCAGCCCCCTAGGTTCCACTAACTATGGCTACACCTTC. This translates into CASSPLGSTNYGYTF.

This clonotype was counted many times. The CDR3 loop is CASSLAGGPWTGELFF. CDR3 in DNA: TGCGCCAGCAGCTTGGCGGGAGGGCCGTGGACCGGGGAGCTGTTTTTT. The chain links TRBV5-1 to TRBJ2-2; TRBD2 matches at 8 bases. Losses at the gene ends were 0 bases for V and 5 bases for J; bases not matched to a gene: 6. Germline-derived CDR1 and CDR2 are SGHRS and YFSETQ. This CDR3 spans 16 amino acids. Drawing the rest from reference TRBV5-1 and TRBJ2-2, the complete variable domain is KAGVTQTPRYLIKTRGQQVTLSCSPISGHRSVSWYQQTPGQGLQFLFEYFSETQRNKGNFPGRFSGRQFSNSRSEMNVSTLELGDSALYLCASSLAGGPWTGELFFGEGSRLTVL.

This clonotype showed up just a few times. The chain employs TRBV20-1 and TRBJ2-5, with 10 nucleotides matching TRBD1. The trim removed 6 bases at V and 5 bases at J, leaving 6 bases unmatched. CDR3 length equals 13 residues. The V gene's germline CDR1 is DFQATT and CDR2 SNEGSKA (reference sequence). CDR3 DNA sequence: TGCAGTGCACGGGACAGGGGTTTTGAGACCCAGTACTTC. Translation: CSARDRGFETQYF.

This clonotype has more than one count but fewer than ten. The gene calls are TRBV12-3 or TRBV12-4 and TRBJ2-4; D is ambiguous. The CDR3 has 15 residues. Trimming took 6 bases from V and 0 from J, leaving 12 bases between them. DNA of the CDR3: TGTGCCAGCAGCTTGCGGCCTCTAGCCAAAAACATTCAGTACTTC. Translation gives CASSLRPLAKNIQYF.

This clonotype was observed a handful of times. The chain joins TRBV7-9 to TRBJ2-4; D call uncertain. Germline V gene sequence: CDR1 SEHNR, CDR2 FQNEAQ (reference sequence). This CDR3 region has 15 residues. The ends were cut back, 1 base at V and 1 base at J, with 8 bases in the middle. This CDR3 reads CASSLEGSAKNIQYF. Written as DNA, the CDR3 is TGTGCCAGCAGCTTAGAGGGTTCGGCCAAAAACATTCAGTACTTC.

This chain joins TRBV18 and TRBJ2-1, with D tentatively TRBD2 (5 bases). Trimming removed 3 bases at V and 4 bases at J, with 16 bases between. CDR1 is KGHSH and CDR2 is LQKENI in the germline V gene. This CDR3 is built from 16 residues. CDR3 DNA: TGTGCCAGCTCACCCACAAGAAGCGGATCTTACAATGAGCAGTTCTTC. Its translation is CASSPTRSGSYNEQFF.

The chain carries TRBV5-1 and TRBJ2-5, with 7 bases identical to TRBD1. Germline V lookup: CDR1 SGHRS, CDR2 YFSETQ. This CDR3 is built from 14 residues. J gave up 4 bases and V 6 bases, and 9 bases lay outside the gene matches. CDR3 residues: CASTLGQAGETQYF. For the CDR3, the DNA is TGCGCCAGCACCCTCGGACAGGCTGGAGAGACCCAGTACTTC.

This clonotype was seen just once. This rearrangement joins TRBV11-3 to TRBJ1-1; D is unclear. CDR3 length equals 15 residues. Germline CDR1 and CDR2: SGHNT and YENEEA. The ends were cut back, 5 bases at V and 1 base at J, with 14 bases in the middle. CDR3 coding DNA: TGTGCCAGCAGCCCCGGGCCCCTCGAGAACACTGAAGCTTTCTTT. It translates to CASSPGPLENTEAFF.

The sample holds a few counts of this clonotype. This rearrangement joins TRBV7-2 to TRBJ2-7, with D unclear. The CDR3 length is 14 residues. Trimming stripped 5 bases from V and 2 bases from J, with 13 bases between. Germline V gene data show CDR1 as SGHTA and CDR2 as FQGNSA. The CDR3 loop is CASSPAVGTYEQYF. CDR3 in DNA: TGTGCCAGCAGCCCCGCCGTAGGGACCTACGAGCAGTACTTC.

This chain connects TRBV5-1 to TRBJ2-2; 8 nucleotides align to TRBD2. CDR3 length equals 14 residues. V lost 7 bases to trimming and J lost 4 bases; unmatched junction nucleotides: 6. Germline CDR1 reads SGHRS; CDR2 reads YFSETQ. In DNA, the CDR3 is TGCGCCAGCCGCGGCGGGAGGAGCACCGGGGAGCTGTTTTTT. Translating it yields CASRGGRSTGELFF.

This clonotype has more than one count but fewer than ten. The chain links TRBV29-1 to TRBJ2-7; 11 bases are shared with TRBD1. Unmatched junction bases numbered 8, after V lost 6 bases and J lost 1 base. Germline CDR1 reads SQVTM; CDR2 reads ANQGSEA. There are 15 residues in the CDR3. CDR3 protein: CSVQGGTGGSYEQYF. The CDR3 coding sequence is TGCAGCGTCCAAGGGGGGACAGGGGGGTCCTACGAGCAGTACTTC.

This clonotype was detected ten times or more. The rearrangement uses TRBV5-1 and TRBJ2-3; TRBD1 matches at 9 bases. This CDR3 is 16 amino acids long. Germline trimming cut 4 bases from V and 5 bases from J; bases unmatched to any gene: 11. Germline loops: CDR1 SGHRS, CDR2 YFSETQ. The DNA for the CDR3 is TGCGCCAGCAGCCCCCGGGGACAGGGAGGAGGAGATACGCAGTATTTT. This gives the protein CASSPRGQGGGDTQYF. Full variable domain (outside the CDR3, taken from reference TRBV5-1 and TRBJ2-3): KAGVTQTPRYLIKTRGQQVTLSCSPISGHRSVSWYQQTPGQGLQFLFEYFSETQRNKGNFPGRFSGRQFSNSRSEMNVSTLELGDSALYLCASSPRGQGGGDTQYFGPGTRLTVL.

This clonotype appeared a few times. The chain joins TRBV29-1 to TRBJ2-1, with no clear D. Germline V gives CDR1 SQVTM, CDR2 ANQGSEA. The CDR3 consists of 12 residues. The germline V and J ends were trimmed by 7 bases and 6 bases, with 13 bases remaining between them. The CDR3 loop is CSASRASNEQFF. In DNA form, the CDR3 reads TGCAGCGCTAGTCGGGCCTCCAATGAGCAGTTCTTC.